What follows are 26 T cell receptor beta chains derived from one specimen sequenced in a study of breast tumors, draining lymph nodes, adjacent tissues (TCRdb year 2016). The library was generated by multiplex PCR. Reads for this sample came from an Illumina HiSeq 2000. Through fastp at Q25 and MiXCR, TCRdb rebuilt clones from the public reads, retaining in-frame beta chains. Under each unique CDR3 protein, matching rows form one entry showing the most common genes and DNA. The sample data list 100,000 to 150,000 distinct CDR3 sequences, and approximately 20% of these were observed just once. Approximately 2.7% of the sample lies in the top ten. Lymph node samples came from the axillary draining lymph nodes of breast cancer patients. What was sequenced was axillary lymph node tissue. Receptor source: a female donor with breast cancer. Some clones in this sample may be carry-over from other donors' samples.

This clonotype showed up many times. The rearrangement links TRBV30 to TRBJ2-6, with D tentatively TRBD1 (5 bases). The CDR3 has 15 residues. Trimming took 2 bases from V and 2 from J, leaving 10 bases between them. The germline CDR1 and CDR2 sequences are GTSNPN and SVGIG (reference sequence). The CDR3 region is CAWSQGVAGANVLTF. The CDR3 DNA reads as TGTGCCTGGAGTCAAGGGGTGGCTGGGGCCAACGTCCTGACTTTC.

This clonotype was found many times. The chain is built from TRBV20-1 and TRBJ2-1; 7 nucleotides agree with TRBD2. The CDR3 runs 15 residues. Germline CDR1 reads DFQATT; CDR2 reads SNEGSKA (reference sequence). J gave up 8 bases and V 1 base, and 11 bases lay outside the gene matches. The CDR3 spells CSARGSSGYLDEQFF. DNA for the CDR3: TGCAGTGCTAGAGGGTCTAGCGGATACTTAGATGAGCAGTTCTTC.

On this clonotype itself: Without the conserved terminal phenylalanine or tryptophan, this CDR3 likely stems from a read error. The rearrangement uses TRBV11-3 and TRBJ2-7; D remains ambiguous. This CDR3 region has 12 residues. Germline CDR1 and CDR2: SGHNT and YENEEA. V was pared by 5 bases and J by 4 bases, with 9 bases between. In DNA form, the CDR3 reads TGTGCCAGCAGCCCAGACGGTTACGAGCAGTACTGC. The encoded protein is CASSPDGYEQYC.

This clonotype appeared many times. The chain has TRBV6-6 and TRBJ2-7; perhaps TRBD1 as D (5 bases). Germline lookup yields CDR1 MNHNY and CDR2 SVGAGI (reference sequence). The CDR3 length is 15 residues. Trimming stripped 2 bases from V and 5 bases from J, with 16 bases between. The CDR3 is CASSYSQTKTDEQYF. The CDR3 DNA follows: TGTGCCAGCAGTTACAGCCAAACTAAGACAGACGAGCAGTACTTC.

This clonotype was recorded at least ten times. The genes are TRBV5-1 and TRBJ2-5, with 7 bases that match TRBD1. CDR1 SGHRS and CDR2 YFSETQ come from the germline V gene. V lost 4 bases to trimming and J lost 2 bases; unmatched junction nucleotides: 8. The CDR3 sequence is 15 residues long. CDR3 amino acids: CASSPEGATQETQYF. In nucleotides, the CDR3 is TGCGCCAGCAGCCCCGAGGGGGCAACACAAGAGACCCAGTACTTC.

On this clonotype itself: This may be a read error: a much more frequent sequence differs by one nucleotide. CDR3 residues: CASSVWDQPQHF. In nucleotides, the CDR3 is TGTGCCAGCAGTGTCTGGGATCAGCCCCAGCATTTT. V is TRBV2 and J is TRBJ1-5; D is undetermined. Trimming removed 4 bases at V and 5 bases at J, with 6 bases between. Germline CDR1 reads SNHLY; CDR2 reads FYNNEI. CDR3 length: 12 amino acids. The entire variable domain, with the rest obtained from reference TRBV2 and TRBJ1-5, is as follows: EPEVTQTPSHQVTQMGQEVILRCVPISNHLYFYWYRQILGQKVEFLVSFYNNEISEKSEIFDDQFSVERPDGSNFTLKIRSTKLEDSAMYFCASSVWDQPQHFGDGTRLSIL.

In its sample, this clonotype was seen many times. The chain uses TRBV11-2 and TRBJ2-5, with 7 bases lining up with TRBD1. Unmatched junction bases numbered 6, after V lost 3 bases and J lost 5 bases. Germline assignment: CDR1 SGHAT and CDR2 FQNNGV. This CDR3 contains 14 residues. The chain's CDR3 is CASSFHTGVETQYF. The CDR3 nucleotides read TGTGCCAGCAGCTTTCACACAGGGGTGGAGACCCAGTACTTC.

The table lists this clonotype with many counts. V gene TRBV7-6 combines with J gene TRBJ2-5; unclear D gene. There are 13 residues in the CDR3. V gave up 0 bases and J gave up 5 bases, with 7 bases separating them. CDR1 SGHVS and CDR2 FNYEAQ come from the germline V gene. The CDR3 region has the DNA TGTGCCAGCAGCTTAGCAGGGTTCGAGACCCAGTACTTC. Translated: CASSLAGFETQYF.

The CDR3: CASSQGLAGGRQYF. The DNA for the CDR3 is TGCGCCAGCAGCCAAGGACTAGCGGGAGGGCGGCAGTACTTC. The chain has TRBV4-1 and TRBJ2-7, with 14 bases that match TRBD2. Per germline, CDR1 MGHRA and CDR2 YSYEKL. The length of the CDR3 is 14 residues. The V and J ends lost 1 base and 9 bases, in that order; junction bases with no gene match: 2.

This clonotype was picked up many times. The chain links TRBV3-1 to TRBJ2-3, with TRBD2 identical over 11 bases. Trimming took 4 bases from V and 5 from J; bases not matched to a gene: 5. The CDR3 has 15 amino acids. From germline, CDR1 is LGHDT and CDR2 YNNKEL (reference sequence). The CDR3 bases are TGTGCCAGCAGCCCAACTAGCGGGAGTGGAGATACGCAGTATTTT. Its translation: CASSPTSGSGDTQYF.

This clonotype was counted ten times or more. This sequence joins TRBV11-2 and TRBJ2-5; D is possibly TRBD2 (5 bases). Trimming left V 0 bases short and J 5 bases short, with 13 bases between. Germline CDR1 reads SGHAT; CDR2 reads FQNNGV. The CDR3 covers 15 residues. Here the CDR3 reads CASSLDRGSSETQYF. CDR3 nucleotides: TGTGCCAGCAGCTTAGATCGAGGGTCGAGTGAGACCCAGTACTTC.

There are many counts of this clonotype. The rearrangement uses TRBV6-5 and TRBJ2-1; D call uncertain. V was cut by 6 bases and J by 7 bases, with 16 bases left in between. The CDR3 sequence is 14 residues long. The germline V gene encodes CDR1 MNHEY and CDR2 SVGAGI. The CDR3 DNA reads TGTGCCAGCAGAAGAGCGCCTGTCACAAATGAGCAGTTCTTC. Amino acid sequence: CASRRAPVTNEQFF.

This clonotype has only one observation. Just one base apart from a much larger clone, this may be a read error. A read error is likely, as this CDR3 ends without the conserved phenylalanine or tryptophan. This rearrangement joins TRBV19 to TRBJ2-1; D gene uncertain. CDR3 length: 13 residues. V was cut by 5 bases and J by 3 bases, with 8 bases left in between. Germline CDR1 and CDR2: LNHDA and SQIVND (reference sequence). In nucleotides, the CDR3 is TGTGCCAGTAGTCGAACAGACTACAATGAGCAGTTCCTC. Protein: CASSRTDYNEQFL.

This chain joins TRBV27 and TRBJ2-2; D is unresolved. CDR3 length: 17 residues. The ends were cut back, 1 base at V and 1 base at J, with 13 bases in the middle. Germline CDR1 MNHEY, CDR2 SMNVEV (reference sequence). The CDR3 spells CASSLYWVQRNTGELFF. DNA of the CDR3: TGTGCCAGCAGTTTATATTGGGTCCAGCGGAACACCGGGGAGCTGTTTTTT.

The rearrangement links TRBV19 to TRBJ1-1; no reliable D call. CDR3 length: 15 residues. Germline V gene sequence: CDR1 LNHDA, CDR2 SQIVND (reference sequence). The V end lost 3 bases, the J end lost 1 base, and 12 bases lay between the germline ends. The CDR3 reads CASSITGSSNTEAFF. In DNA form, the CDR3 reads TGTGCCAGTAGTATTACCGGTTCATCGAACACTGAAGCTTTCTTT.

A note on this clonotype: Just one base apart from a much larger clone, this may be a read error. The J gene is TRBJ2-1, the V gene TRBV14; D is undetermined. CDR3 length: 17 amino acids. V lost 0 bases and J lost 8, with 20 bases in between. From germline, CDR1 is SGHDN and CDR2 FVKESK. This CDR3 is CASSQEAVLAGLDEQFF. In DNA, the CDR3 is TGTGCCAGCAGCCAAGAGGCCGTCTTGGCCGGTCTCGATGAGCAGTTCTTC. Complete variable domain (other parts from reference TRBV14 and TRBJ2-1): EAGVTQFPSHSVIEKGQTVTLRCDPISGHDNLYWYRRVMGKEIKFLLHFVKESKQDESGMPNNRFLAERTGGTYSTLKVQPAELEDSGVYFCASSQEAVLAGLDEQFFGPGTRLTVL.

A remark on this clonotype: Being one base from a much bigger clone, this may be a read error. Given the absence of the conserved phenylalanine or tryptophan at the CDR3 end, a read error is likely. V usage is TRBV14 and J usage is TRBJ2-1; D not resolved. V lost 5 bases and J 10 bases, leaving 12 bases between the germline ends. CDR1 is SGHDN and CDR2 is FVKESK in the germline V gene. The CDR3 spans 12 residues. The CDR3 DNA reads as TGTGCCAGCAGCAAAGGGCTGACCGAGCAGTTCCTC. Protein: CASSKGLTEQFL.

This clonotype has a count of ten or more. This chain uses TRBV19 with TRBJ1-2; D ambiguous. Between the trimmed V and J ends, which lost 1 base and 4 bases, there was a span of 10 bases. Germline loops: CDR1 LNHDA, CDR2 SQIVND (reference sequence). CDR3 length: 14 amino acids. The CDR3 DNA reads TGTGCCAGTAGTATAGGTGGCAGCGGCTATGGCTACACCTTC. This codes for CASSIGGSGYGYTF.

On this clonotype: A read error is possible here, since a much larger clone lies one base away. The J gene is TRBJ2-7, the V gene TRBV5-5, with D tentatively TRBD2 (6 bases). V was cut by 3 bases and J by 6 bases, with 16 bases left in between. This CDR3 region has 14 residues. CDR1 is SGHKS and CDR2 is YYEKEE in the germline V gene (reference sequence). CDR3: CASSSAMGGSEQYF. Written as DNA, the CDR3 is TGTGCCAGCAGCTCGGCCATGGGGGGTAGCGAGCAGTACTTC. Using reference TRBV5-5 and TRBJ2-7 for the parts outside the CDR3, the full variable domain is DAGVTQSPTHLIKTRGQQVTLRCSPISGHKSVSWYQQVLGQGPQFIFQYYEKEERGRGNFPDRFSARQFPNYSSELNVNALLLGDSALYLCASSSAMGGSEQYFGPGTRLTVT.

At least ten counts were recorded for this clonotype. The chain combines TRBV7-2 with TRBJ2-2, with D unresolved. Trimming removed 0 bases at V and 5 bases at J, with 10 bases between. Germline CDR1 reads SGHTA; CDR2 reads FQGNSA. The CDR3 extends over 15 amino acids. CDR3 sequence (DNA): TGTGCCAGCAGCTTAGCGCCCGGGTCTACCGGGGAGCTGTTTTTT. The encoded protein is CASSLAPGSTGELFF.

This clonotype occurred many times. The chain joins TRBV5-8 to TRBJ2-3, with D possibly TRBD1 on 6 matching bases. CDR1 and CDR2 from the germline V gene are SGHTS and YDEGEE. The CDR3 length is 14 residues. Deletions cut 4 bases from V and 4 bases from J, with 13 bases between. DNA for the CDR3: TGTGCCAGCAGCAGTTGGGGGCGACCAGATACGCAGTATTTT. Protein: CASSSWGRPDTQYF.

This chain connects TRBV29-1 to TRBJ1-1; D perhaps matches TRBD1 (5 bases). Trimming shortened V by 4 bases and J by 5 bases, and 8 bases separated the two germline ends. CDR3 length: 11 residues. Germline assignment: CDR1 SQVTM and CDR2 ANQGSEA. In DNA form, the CDR3 reads TGCAGCGTTGCAGGGTTAACTGAAGCTTTCTTT. Translating gives CSVAGLTEAFF.

This clonotype was seen ten or more times. V usage is TRBV28 and J usage is TRBJ2-1; D not certain. V was clipped by 6 bases and J by 6 bases, with 15 bases between them. The CDR3 contains 14 residues. CDR1 is MDHEN, CDR2 SYDVKM, per germline. The CDR3 protein is CASRPPWVGNEQFF. The CDR3 region has the DNA TGTGCCAGCAGACCCCCTTGGGTGGGCAATGAGCAGTTCTTC.

The chain joins TRBV28 to TRBJ2-3; 8 nucleotides line up with TRBD2. The CDR3 is made up of 18 amino acids. Per germline, CDR1 MDHEN and CDR2 SYDVKM. V gave up 5 bases and J gave up 0 bases; unmatched junction bases: 13. CDR3 nucleotides: TGTGCCAGCAGTGCGGCCGGGACTAGTAGGTCTAGCACAGATACGCAGTATTTT. It specifies CASSAAGTSRSSTDTQYF.

Worth noting for this clonotype: A read error may explain this, as a much larger clone is one base away. The chain has TRBV12-3 or TRBV12-4 and TRBJ1-5, with TRBD1 matching 9 bases. This CDR3 is built from 17 residues. V was pared by 3 bases and J by 4 bases, with 10 bases of the junction left unmatched. The CDR3 sequence: CASSLMATGGGNQPQHF. As DNA, the CDR3 is TGTGCCAGCAGTTTGATGGCTACAGGGGGCGGGAATCAGCCCCAGCATTTT.

This clonotype has ten or more counts. The V call is TRBV5-1, the J call TRBJ2-2; D unresolved. Germline V gene sequence: CDR1 SGHRS, CDR2 YFSETQ. The CDR3 consists of 15 residues. V lost 0 bases, J lost 7 bases, and 13 bases lay in between. CDR3 in DNA: TGCGCCAGCAGCTTGGGGACCCGTACTGGCGGGGAGCTGTTTTTT. The encoded protein is CASSLGTRTGGELFF.